The 8 T cell receptor beta chains below were found in one sample sequenced in a study of blood T cell repertoires in COVID-19. The method was immunoSEQ multiplex PCR; TCRdb's version includes in-frame clones alone and lacks a portion of them. The table lists around 230,000 clones, approximately 87% of them singletons. The sample taken for sequencing was peripheral blood. All receptors come from a woman in her 70s with active or convalescent COVID-19.

As concerns this clone: The sample carries other DNA sequences with the same CDR3. The rearrangement joins TRBV18 to TRBJ1-4; D might be TRBD1 (6 bases). The germline gives CDR1 KGHSH, CDR2 LQKENI. The CDR3 spans 15 residues. The V gene lost 0 bases and the J gene lost 5 bases, with 10 bases spanning the gap. The CDR3 sequence: CASSPPGQGNEKLFF. For the CDR3, the DNA is TGTGCCAGCTCACCACCTGGGCAGGGGAATGAAAAACTGTTTTTT.

This chain links TRBV4-1 with TRBJ2-1, with a possible D match to TRBD1 (6 bases). Germline CDR1 and CDR2: MGHRA and YSYEKL. The V end was cut by 5 bases, the J end by 6 bases, with 14 bases between. The CDR3 sequence is 14 residues long. DNA of the CDR3: TGCGCCAGCAGCTCCTATGGGGACATCAATGAGCAGTTCTTC. This codes for CASSSYGDINEQFF.

This clone was counted a few times. The chain links TRBV7-9 to TRBJ1-1; D remains unclear. Germline V gene lookup returns CDR1 SEHNR and CDR2 FQNEAQ (reference sequence). V lost 5 bases to trimming and J lost 6 bases, with 16 bases between them. The CDR3 spans 14 residues. CDR3 loop: CASSLAFVEAEAFF. The CDR3 DNA reads TGTGCCAGCAGCCTCGCCTTCGTAGAGGCTGAAGCTTTCTTT.

This clone was recorded a few times. The V gene is TRBV5-4, the J gene TRBJ1-4; 8 positions agree with TRBD1. J lost 6 bases, V lost 3 bases, and 7 bases had no gene match. Germline CDR1 is SGHNT and CDR2 is YYREEE (reference sequence). The CDR3 runs 15 residues. CDR3 in amino acids: CASSSNRGIDEKLFF. The CDR3, as DNA: TGTGCCAGCAGCTCCAACAGGGGGATCGATGAAAAACTGTTTTTT.

This CDR3 is CASSQAEDTQYF. As DNA, the CDR3 is TGCGCCAGCAGCCAAGCCGAGGATACGCAGTATTTT. The chain uses TRBV4-1 and TRBJ2-3, with D unresolved. V lost 1 base, J lost 6 bases, and 5 bases lay in between. CDR3 length: 12 residues. CDR1 MGHRA and CDR2 YSYEKL come from the germline V gene.

This clone appeared a single time. V gene TRBV25-1 combines with J gene TRBJ2-7; D gene ambiguous. V shed 7 bases and J shed 7 bases, with 14 bases lying between them. Germline CDR1 reads MGHDK; CDR2 reads SYGVNS. CDR3 size: 12 residues. The CDR3 protein is CASTSGFGEQYF. CDR3 coding DNA: TGTGCCAGCACCTCCGGGTTCGGGGAGCAGTACTTC.

The chain uses TRBV4-1 and TRBJ1-1; 7 bases map to TRBD1. Trimming at V came to 1 base and at J to 4 bases, leaving 6 bases not matched to a gene. The CDR3 length is 15 residues. Per the germline V gene, CDR1 is MGHRA and CDR2 is YSYEKL. The CDR3 region has the DNA TGCGCCAGCAGCCAAGGTCAGGGGGGTGCCACTGAAGCTTTCTTT. Translated, it gives CASSQGQGGATEAFF.

This chain joins TRBV5-1 and TRBJ2-7, with 15 bases lining up with TRBD2. Unmatched junction bases numbered 0, after V lost 4 bases and J lost 4 bases. Germline V CDR1 and CDR2: SGHRS, YFSETQ. This CDR3 has 14 residues. CDR3 residues: CASSGTSGRYEQYF. The CDR3, as DNA: TGCGCCAGCAGCGGGACTAGCGGGAGGTACGAGCAGTACTTC.